The clone carrying this T cell receptor beta chain was picked up many times. The source of the sample is a study of response to subunit inactivated influenza vaccine. Using its own MiXCR run on the RT-PCR reads, TCRdb lists one record per CDR3 protein. The sample lists about 520,000 distinct CDR3 sequences, over 9.5% seen once, with less than 15% in the top ten. V gave up 3 bases and J gave up 7 bases; unmatched junction bases: 4. This CDR3 spans 14 amino acids. This TCR derives from a man aged 50 to 60 who received an inactivated influenza vaccine. Here the sequenced sample was PBMCs from blood, taken roughly 45 days after vaccination. The V and J genes are TRBV12-3 or TRBV12-4 and TRBJ2-1; TRBD2 agrees at 9 bases. The DNA for the CDR3 is TGTGCCAGCAGTTTTAGCGGGAGAGGTAATGAGCAGTTCTTC. Translated: CASSFSGRGNEQFF.